This entry describes one T cell receptor beta chain. The antigen is unknown. Primers for the PCR totalled 60 Vbeta and 13 Jbeta. Libraries were prepared by immunoSEQ multiplex PCR; TCRdb keeps only in-frame clonotypes and omits some of them. The repertoire includes about 140,000 clones, 70% to 85% of them detected once, and roughly 9.9% sits in the top ten. This sample was included in a study of cytomegalovirus exposure and HLA in healthy donors. Background on the study: As released early, the data held around 80 million unique TCRs from HLA-typed donors. The study placed 70% to 90% of its approximately 360 genotyped donors in the Caucasian-associated ancestry cluster. Whole-study findings and limits: Earlier results showed most TCR beta V segments being productive about 87% or about 30% of the time. In a later analysis, a missense DCLRE1C variant was linked to TCR beta V- and J-gene trimming.

The specimen was PBMCs. The receptor was derived from a woman aged 55-70 years in good health and CMV-seropositive.

The CDR3 here is CASSRGGMGTEAFF. CDR3 nucleotide sequence: TGTGCCAGCTCCCGGGGAGGGATGGGTACTGAAGCTTTCTTT. The chain joins TRBV18 to TRBJ1-1; no clear D gene. Germline assignment: CDR1 KGHSH and CDR2 LQKENI. This CDR3 is built from 14 residues. The V and J ends lost 6 bases and 5 bases respectively, with 16 bases between them.